A selection of T cell receptor beta chains follows, all from one sample in a study of CXCR3-negative and CXCR3-positive naive CD8 T cells. Reprocessing the 5' RACE reads, TCRdb reports a single entry for every CDR3 protein and omits DNA. The sample totals around 10,000 distinct CDR3 sequences. The specimen sequenced was naive CXCR3- CD8+ T cells from blood. The receptors here all came from a human donor in good health. Some clones in this sample may be carry-over from other donors' samples. The CDR3 runs from the conserved cysteine through the conserved F or W. Not all rows give a size; the values are once, few, many and, for expanded clones, a class.

TRBJ1-1 | - | TRBV2 | CASSRDLMEAFF
TRBJ2-7 | - | TRBV2 | CASSELGQGFDEQYF
TRBJ1-2 | - | TRBV6-5 | CASSYAGIDGYTF
TRBJ2-1 | - | TRBV4-1 | CASSQWPQRFHEQFF
TRBJ2-7 | - | TRBV7-9 | CASSSEEAGTDSYEQYF
TRBJ1-5 | - | TRBV28 | CASSEDRGVYQPQHF
TRBJ2-7 | - | TRBV28 | CASSLSLGQLGSYEQYF
TRBJ1-2 | - | TRBV20-1 | CSAKGRDPGYTF
TRBJ1-3 | - | TRBV20-1 | CSARVMDRQGGGNTIYF
TRBJ1-2 | medium-sized | TRBV29-1 | CSAEGQGSYTF
TRBJ2-1 | medium-sized | TRBV10-3 | CAISESGGIAYNEQFF
TRBJ2-5 | - | TRBV29-1 | CSSVGTGGFETQYF
TRBJ1-1 | - | TRBV9 | CASSATGTTTEAFF
TRBJ2-1 | - | TRBV21-1 | CASSNSEGERRVPVSYNEQFF
TRBJ2-2 | medium-sized | TRBV29-1 | CSGLANTGELFF
TRBJ2-1 | medium-sized | TRBV29-1 | CSVEETRSSYNEQFF
TRBJ2-5 | - | TRBV7-9 | CASTLAPTGQETQYF
TRBJ1-6 | medium-sized | TRBV25-1 | CASSAMEKGLSPLHF